A selection of T cell receptor beta chains follows, all from one sample in a study of T cells in Graves' hyperthyroidism and ophthalmopathy. TCRdb recomputed calls from the multiplex PCR reads with MiXCR, one row per CDR3 protein. Counted here are fewer than 650,000 distinct CDR3 sequences, over 12% occurring once; the ten biggest clones make up about 4%. The sequencing sample was made of blood. Receptors originate from a woman in her 40s with Graves' ophthalmopathy. CDR3s include the opening cysteine and the closing phenylalanine or tryptophan. D genes are given only for firm matches. Clone size appears in some rows only: once, few, many, or a class for an expanded clone.

V gene: TRBV11-2
J gene: TRBJ2-5
D gene: -
clone size: -
CDR3 protein: CASSLEGLYQYF
CDR3 DNA: TGTGCCAGCAGCTTAGAAGGACTATATCAGTACTTC

V gene: TRBV5-5
J gene: TRBJ1-2
D gene: -
clone size: many
CDR3 protein: CASSSLPGDGYTF
CDR3 DNA: TGTGCCAGCAGCTCCCTCCCGGGAGATGGCTACACCTTC

V gene: TRBV28
J gene: TRBJ2-4
D gene: TRBD2
clone size: -
CDR3 protein: CASSLFPSGSWAIQYF
CDR3 DNA: TGTGCCAGCAGTTTATTCCCTAGCGGGAGTTGGGCCATTCAGTACTTC

V gene: TRBV7-2
J gene: TRBJ2-5
D gene: -
clone size: many
CDR3 protein: CASSPSGSGLQETQYF
CDR3 DNA: TGTGCCAGCAGCCCTAGTGGAAGCGGTCTCCAAGAGACCCAGTACTTC

V gene: TRBV27
J gene: TRBJ1-1
D gene: -
clone size: many
CDR3 protein: CASSRAAEGLEAFF
CDR3 DNA: TGTGCCAGCAGTAGGGCGGCGGAGGGGCTTGAGGCTTTCTTT

V gene: TRBV20-1
J gene: TRBJ2-7
D gene: TRBD1
clone size: many
CDR3 protein: CSARDFGQAYSYEQYF
CDR3 DNA: TGCAGTGCTAGAGATTTCGGACAGGCCTACTCCTACGAGCAGTACTTC

V gene: TRBV7-3
J gene: TRBJ2-2
D gene: -
clone size: many
CDR3 protein: CASSPGRTNTGELFF
CDR3 DNA: TGTGCCAGCAGCCCTGGGCGGACAAACACCGGGGAGCTGTTTTTT

V gene: TRBV19
J gene: TRBJ2-7
D gene: -
clone size: many
CDR3 protein: CASSSQGRGYEQYF
CDR3 DNA: TGTGCCAGTAGTTCACAGGGAAGGGGCTACGAGCAGTACTTC

V gene: TRBV2
J gene: TRBJ1-2
D gene: -
clone size: -
CDR3 protein: CASSEYPGPYYGYTF
CDR3 DNA: TGTGCCAGCAGTGAATACCCCGGGCCCTACTATGGCTACACCTTC

V gene: TRBV2
J gene: TRBJ1-1
D gene: -
clone size: -
CDR3 protein: CASGGDANTEAFF
CDR3 DNA: TGTGCCAGCGGGGGGGACGCGAACACTGAAGCTTTCTTT

V gene: TRBV20-1
J gene: TRBJ2-5
D gene: -
clone size: many
CDR3 protein: CSAREGEAQYF
CDR3 DNA: TGCAGTGCTAGGGAGGGGGAGGCCCAGTACTTC

V gene: TRBV28
J gene: TRBJ2-2
D gene: -
clone size: many
CDR3 protein: CASSISQAGTGELFF
CDR3 DNA: TGTGCCAGCAGTATATCGCAGGCGGGGACCGGGGAGCTGTTTTTT

V gene: TRBV12-3/TRBV12-4
J gene: TRBJ1-2
D gene: -
clone size: many
CDR3 protein: CASSSGLGYGYTF
CDR3 DNA: TGTGCCAGCAGTTCAGGGCTCGGCTATGGCTACACCTTC

V gene: TRBV10-3
J gene: TRBJ2-2
D gene: -
clone size: many
CDR3 protein: CAISDGGQRTGELFF
CDR3 DNA: TGTGCCATCTCTGATGGGGGGCAGCGGACCGGGGAGCTGTTTTTT

V gene: TRBV11-2
J gene: TRBJ1-1
D gene: -
clone size: many
CDR3 protein: CASRRPTGTLNTEAFF
CDR3 DNA: TGTGCCAGCAGGCGACCGACCGGGACACTGAACACTGAAGCTTTCTTT

V gene: TRBV7-2
J gene: TRBJ2-5
D gene: -
clone size: many
CDR3 protein: CASSLNTGRETQYF
CDR3 DNA: TGTGCCAGCAGCTTAAACACGGGGAGGGAGACCCAGTACTTC

V gene: TRBV29-1
J gene: TRBJ1-2
D gene: -
clone size: many
CDR3 protein: CSVESPNYGYTF
CDR3 DNA: TGCAGCGTTGAGTCGCCGAACTATGGCTACACCTTC

V gene: TRBV5-8
J gene: TRBJ2-5
D gene: -
clone size: few
CDR3 protein: CASSRGGGGLETQYF
CDR3 DNA: TGTGCCAGCAGCCGCGGAGGGGGGGGCCTAGAGACCCAGTACTTC

V gene: TRBV5-1
J gene: TRBJ2-7
D gene: -
clone size: many
CDR3 protein: CASSLFSSFSYEQYF
CDR3 DNA: TGCGCCAGCAGCTTGTTCAGCTCATTCTCCTACGAGCAGTACTTC

V gene: TRBV15
J gene: TRBJ1-5
D gene: -
clone size: many
CDR3 protein: CATSRGDLNQPQHF
CDR3 DNA: TGTGCCACCAGCAGAGGAGACCTGAATCAGCCCCAGCATTTT

V gene: TRBV19
J gene: TRBJ1-2
D gene: TRBD1
clone size: -
CDR3 protein: CGSSIIAGQANYGYTF
CDR3 DNA: TGTGGCAGTAGTATTATTGCGGGACAGGCTAACTATGGCTACACCTTC

V gene: TRBV18
J gene: TRBJ1-1
D gene: TRBD1
clone size: -
CDR3 protein: CASSPRDRGRTEAFF
CDR3 DNA: TGTGCCAGCTCACCAAGGGACAGGGGGAGAACTGAAGCTTTCTTT

V gene: TRBV6-2/TRBV6-3
J gene: TRBJ2-7
D gene: -
clone size: few
CDR3 protein: CATSYLAIHEQYF
CDR3 DNA: TGTGCCACTAGTTACTTAGCTATCCACGAGCAGTACTTC

V gene: TRBV6-1
J gene: TRBJ2-7
D gene: -
clone size: many
CDR3 protein: CASAGLSYEQYF
CDR3 DNA: TGTGCCAGCGCCGGGCTCTCCTACGAGCAGTACTTC

V gene: TRBV29-1
J gene: TRBJ2-2
D gene: TRBD2
clone size: few
CDR3 protein: CSVAALAGSTGELFF
CDR3 DNA: TGCAGCGTGGCGGCGCTAGCGGGGAGCACCGGGGAGCTGTTTTTT

V gene: TRBV6-2/TRBV6-3
J gene: TRBJ1-2
D gene: -
clone size: many
CDR3 protein: CASTTQTSYSPGYTF
CDR3 DNA: TGTGCCAGCACTACTCAGACATCTTATTCACCTGGCTACACCTTC

V gene: TRBV20-1
J gene: TRBJ1-3
D gene: TRBD1
clone size: many
CDR3 protein: CSASNGDRLGSGNTIYF
CDR3 DNA: TGCAGTGCTAGTAACGGGGACAGGTTGGGCTCTGGAAACACCATATATTTT

V gene: TRBV11-2
J gene: TRBJ1-2
D gene: -
clone size: many
CDR3 protein: CASSLDPTLAVNSYGYTF
CDR3 DNA: TGTGCCAGCAGCTTAGATCCAACCCTGGCAGTCAACTCCTATGGCTACACCTTC

V gene: TRBV2
J gene: TRBJ2-7
D gene: -
clone size: -
CDR3 protein: CASSEQKESYEQYF
CDR3 DNA: TGTGCCAGCAGCGAACAAAAGGAATCCTACGAGCAGTACTTC

V gene: TRBV4-2
J gene: TRBJ1-5
D gene: -
clone size: many
CDR3 protein: CASSQGEDQPQHF
CDR3 DNA: TGTGCCAGCAGCCAAGGGGAGGATCAGCCCCAGCATTTT

V gene: TRBV30
J gene: TRBJ1-1
D gene: -
clone size: many
CDR3 protein: CAWSSYGPSGAFF
CDR3 DNA: TGTGCCTGGAGTTCCTACGGACCTTCGGGAGCTTTCTTT

V gene: TRBV28
J gene: TRBJ1-5
D gene: -
clone size: -
CDR3 protein: CGTWGAYSNQPQHF
CDR3 DNA: TGTGGGACTTGGGGGGCATATAGCAATCAGCCCCAGCATTTT

V gene: TRBV12-3/TRBV12-4
J gene: TRBJ1-2
D gene: -
clone size: many
CDR3 protein: CASRNVNYGYTF
CDR3 DNA: TGTGCCAGCAGGAATGTTAACTATGGCTACACCTTC

V gene: TRBV3-1
J gene: TRBJ2-6
D gene: -
clone size: -
CDR3 protein: CASSKTGSGANVLTF
CDR3 DNA: TGTGCCAGCAGCAAAACGGGCTCTGGGGCCAACGTCCTGACTTTC

V gene: TRBV11-1
J gene: TRBJ2-2
D gene: -
clone size: many
CDR3 protein: CASSLVLETGELFF
CDR3 DNA: TGTGCCAGCAGCTTAGTTTTGGAGACCGGGGAGCTGTTTTTT